What follows are 4 T cell receptor beta chains derived from one specimen sequenced in a study of metastatic and nonmetastatic thyroid tumors. With MiXCR, TCRdb reprocessed the PCR reads. The sample has 20,000 or so clones, 37% seen once. Every patient underwent thyroid surgery untreated. Sequencing input: tumor tissue. These receptors all stem from a female donor with papillary thyroid cancer or a benign thyroid nodule (not recorded which). Some clones in this sample may be carry-over from other donors' samples.

The chain has TRBV28 and TRBJ1-2, with D possibly matching TRBD1 (5 bases). The germline gives CDR1 MDHEN, CDR2 SYDVKM. V was cut by 6 bases and J by 4 bases, with 15 bases left in between. CDR3 length: 14 amino acids. CDR3: CASSSSGTSYGYTF. The DNA for the CDR3 is TGTGCCAGCAGCTCCTCCGGGACGAGCTATGGCTACACCTTC.

This clone was counted only a few times. The chain has TRBV6-1 and TRBJ1-1; D gene uncertain. The germline gives CDR1 MNHNS, CDR2 SASEGT. The CDR3 is 11 residues long. The germline V and J ends were trimmed by 6 bases and 11 bases, with 13 bases remaining between them. For the CDR3, the DNA is TGTGCCAGCAGGGGGATAGGTTGGGCTTTCTTT. Protein sequence: CASRGIGWAFF.

The chain is built from TRBV5-1 and TRBJ1-2; D possibly corresponds to TRBD1 (6 bases). The CDR3 sequence is 13 residues long. Between the trimmed V and J ends, which lost 3 bases and 5 bases, there was a span of 11 bases. The germline V gene encodes CDR1 SGHRS and CDR2 YFSETQ. CDR3 DNA sequence: TGCGCCAGCAGCTCTGCTGGACAGTATGGCTACACCTTC. It encodes CASSSAGQYGYTF.

This clone was counted a few times. The rearrangement uses TRBV6-1 and TRBJ2-1; 10 bases map to TRBD2. V was clipped by 5 bases and J by 4 bases; unmatched bases: 2. The CDR3 consists of 14 residues. Germline loops: CDR1 MNHNS, CDR2 SASEGT. The CDR3 here is CASSLAGAYNEQFF. As DNA, the CDR3 is TGTGCCAGCAGTCTAGCGGGAGCATACAATGAGCAGTTCTTC.